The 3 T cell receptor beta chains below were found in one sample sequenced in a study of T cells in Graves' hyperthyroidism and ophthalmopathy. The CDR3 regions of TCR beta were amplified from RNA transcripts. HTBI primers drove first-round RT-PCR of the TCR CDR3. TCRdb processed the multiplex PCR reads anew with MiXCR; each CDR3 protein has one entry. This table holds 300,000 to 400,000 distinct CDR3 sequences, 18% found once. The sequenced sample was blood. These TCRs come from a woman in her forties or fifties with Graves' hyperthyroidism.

The CDR3 sequence: CASQSYRGHNYGYTF. CDR3 bases: TGTGCCAGCCAGTCTTACCGAGGCCATAACTATGGCTACACCTTC. The chain carries TRBV19 and TRBJ1-2; unclear D gene. This CDR3 contains 15 residues. CDR1 is LNHDA and CDR2 is SQIVND in the germline V gene (reference sequence). Trimming removed 9 bases at V and 1 base at J, with 18 bases between.

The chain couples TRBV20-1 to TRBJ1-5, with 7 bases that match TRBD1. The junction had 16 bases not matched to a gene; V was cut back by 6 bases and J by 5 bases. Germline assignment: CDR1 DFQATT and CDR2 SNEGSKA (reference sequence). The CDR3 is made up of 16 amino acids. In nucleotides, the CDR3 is TGCAGTGCGAGGGACTCCGGGCAGGGGGGGCATCAGCCCCAGCATTTT. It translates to CSARDSGQGGHQPQHF.

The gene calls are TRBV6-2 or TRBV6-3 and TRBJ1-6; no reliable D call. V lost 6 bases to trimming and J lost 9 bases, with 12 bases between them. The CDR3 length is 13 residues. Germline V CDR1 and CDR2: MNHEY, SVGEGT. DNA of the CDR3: TGTGCCAGCAGAACAGTCCTTTTTTCACCCCTCCACTTT. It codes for CASRTVLFSPLHF.